This TCR beta chain was sequenced for a study of OX40 agonist ivuxolimab in advanced cancers. On the study more broadly: Enrollees could have had prior anti-PD-1, anti-PD-L1 or anti-CTLA-4 therapy, which 40% to 45% had received.

Trimming pared 0 bases from V and 6 bases from J, leaving 6 bases between. This CDR3 spans 12 amino acids. CDR1 and CDR2 from the germline V gene are SGHDT and YYEEEE. Method: immunoSEQ multiplex PCR; TCRdb's copy keeps in-frame clones and lacks some. The data show 35,000 to 50,000 clones, roughly 86% seen once. Study outcomes and limitations: On average, a greater number of expanded clones characterised CD8+ T cells relative to CD4+.

A note on this clone: The antigen is undetermined.

The sequencing here drew on CD4+ or CD8+ T cells sorted from blood, taken in a trial of the OX40 agonist ivuxolimab. The chain joins TRBV5-6 to TRBJ1-1; no reliable D call. This receptor was obtained from an adult with an advanced solid tumor such as melanoma, head and neck, liver or kidney cancer. CDR3 coding DNA: TGTGCCAGCAGCTTGGATGGTCCTGAAGCTTTCTTT. Its protein product is CASSLDGPEAFF.